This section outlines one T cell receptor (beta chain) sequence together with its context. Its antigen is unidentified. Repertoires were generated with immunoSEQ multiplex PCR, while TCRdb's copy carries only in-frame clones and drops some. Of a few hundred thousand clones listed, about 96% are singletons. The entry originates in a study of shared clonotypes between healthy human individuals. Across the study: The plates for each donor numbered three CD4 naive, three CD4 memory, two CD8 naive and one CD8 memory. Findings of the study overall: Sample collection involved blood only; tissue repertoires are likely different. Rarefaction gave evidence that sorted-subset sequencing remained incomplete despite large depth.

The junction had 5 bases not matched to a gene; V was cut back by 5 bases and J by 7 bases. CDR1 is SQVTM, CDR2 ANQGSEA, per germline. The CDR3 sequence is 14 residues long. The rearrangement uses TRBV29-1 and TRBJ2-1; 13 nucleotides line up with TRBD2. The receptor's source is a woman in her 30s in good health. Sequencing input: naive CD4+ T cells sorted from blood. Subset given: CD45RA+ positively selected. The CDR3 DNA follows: TGCAGCGTTCGGACTAGCGGGAGTCGTAATGAGCAGTTCTTC. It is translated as CSVRTSGSRNEQFF.